The next 20 T cell receptor beta chains were all read from a single sample in a study of OX40 agonist ivuxolimab in advanced cancers. Method: immunoSEQ multiplex PCR; TCRdb's copy keeps in-frame clones and lacks some. The sample includes about 100,000 clones, more than 85% of them seen just once. This specimen was CD4+ or CD8+ T cells sorted from blood, taken in a trial of the OX40 agonist ivuxolimab. Source of these receptors: an adult with an advanced solid tumor such as melanoma, head and neck, liver or kidney cancer.

This chain connects TRBV13 to TRBJ2-1; either TRBD1 or TRBD2 may fit D (6 bases each). The CDR3 has 18 residues. V was cut by 5 bases and J by 7 bases, with 27 bases left in between. Germline CDR1 and CDR2: PRHDT and FYEKMQ (reference sequence). CDR3 bases: TGTGCCAGCAGCCCAACGGGGGCTTCCCGAAGGAAAGCTAATGAGCAGTTCTTC. Residues: CASSPTGASRRKANEQFF.

CDR3 region: CASSLTPYNEQFF. The CDR3 DNA reads TGTGCCAGCAGCTTAACACCTTACAATGAGCAGTTCTTC. This chain joins TRBV7-9 and TRBJ2-1; D gene uncertain. The CDR3 contains 13 residues. The V gene's germline CDR1 is SEHNR and CDR2 FQNEAQ (reference sequence). V was clipped by 2 bases and J by 4 bases, with 6 bases between them.

The chain employs TRBV5-1 and TRBJ2-7; D might be TRBD1 (5 bases). Per the germline V gene, CDR1 is SGHRS and CDR2 is YFSETQ. This CDR3 has 15 residues. V was trimmed by 0 bases and J by 3 bases, leaving 13 bases between them. The CDR3 is CASSLAPLTDYEQYF. The DNA for the CDR3 is TGCGCCAGCAGCTTGGCTCCATTGACAGACTACGAGCAGTACTTC.

The V gene is TRBV27, the J gene TRBJ2-1; D call uncertain. The length of the CDR3 is 15 residues. Germline CDR1 MNHEY, CDR2 SMNVEV (reference sequence). Trimming took off 2 bases at V and 1 base at J, with 9 bases between the two ends. This chain's CDR3 is CASSLRSDSYNEQFF. The CDR3 DNA reads TGTGCCAGCAGTTTACGTTCGGATTCCTACAATGAGCAGTTCTTC.

The gene calls are TRBV15 and TRBJ2-1; 9 bases match TRBD2. The V gene end was trimmed by 3 bases and the J gene end by 6 bases; junction bases not matched to a gene: 9. CDR3 length equals 16 residues. Germline CDR1 reads LNHNV; CDR2 reads YYDKDF (reference sequence). The CDR3, as DNA: TGTGCCACCAGCAGTCCCGGGACTAGCCGAAGCAATGAGCAGTTCTTC. It encodes CATSSPGTSRSNEQFF.

This clone was counted between two and nine times. The V and J genes are TRBV7-2 and TRBJ2-7; 9 bases map to TRBD1. V gave up 5 bases and J gave up 5 bases; unmatched junction bases: 7. Per the germline V gene, CDR1 is SGHTA and CDR2 is FQGNSA. CDR3 length: 14 amino acids. DNA of the CDR3: TGTGCCAGCAGCCCACAGGGGGCCGTCGACGAGCAGTACTTC. As protein: CASSPQGAVDEQYF. The variable domain in full, with the rest retrieved from reference TRBV7-2 and TRBJ2-7, is GAGVSQSPSNKVTEKGKDVELRCDPISGHTALYWYRQSLGQGLEFLIYFQGNSAPDKSGLPSDRFSAERTGGSVSTLTIQRTQQEDSAVYLCASSPQGAVDEQYFGPGTRLTVT.

The chain is built from TRBV27 and TRBJ2-7; D is ambiguous. In germline, CDR1 is MNHEY, CDR2 SMNVEV (reference sequence). Trimming took off 4 bases at V and 0 bases at J, with 10 bases between the two ends. The CDR3 is 14 amino acids. This CDR3 is CASSSRLSSYEQYF. The DNA for the CDR3 is TGTGCCAGCAGTTCCCGTTTAAGCTCCTACGAGCAGTACTTC.

The chain has TRBV7-2 and TRBJ2-7, with D possibly being TRBD2 (6 bases). Germline assignment: CDR1 SGHTA and CDR2 FQGNSA. The CDR3 has 16 amino acids. Trimming took 1 base from V and 3 from J, leaving 16 bases between them. The CDR3 bases are TGTGCCAGCAGCTTAGGGGCAGCGGAGGGATTCTACGAGCAGTACTTC. It encodes CASSLGAAEGFYEQYF.

This chain uses TRBV5-4 with TRBJ1-3; D is undetermined. Germline V gene sequence: CDR1 SGHNT, CDR2 YYREEE (reference sequence). The V end was cut by 3 bases, the J end by 0 bases, with 13 bases between. The length of the CDR3 is 16 residues. CDR3 nucleotides: TGTGCCAGCAGCTCCTCCAGGATTAGCTCTGGAAACACCATATATTTT. It encodes CASSSSRISSGNTIYF. Filled out from reference TRBV5-4 and TRBJ1-3, the complete variable domain reads ETGVTQSPTHLIKTRGQQVTLRCSSQSGHNTVSWYQQALGQGPQFIFQYYREEENGRGNFPPRFSGLQFPNYSSELNVNALELDDSALYLCASSSSRISSGNTIYFGEGSWLTVV.

V and J are TRBV6-1 and TRBJ1-2; tentatively, D is TRBD1 (6 bases). The V end was cut by 5 bases, the J end by 2 bases, with 15 bases between. Germline V lookup: CDR1 MNHNS, CDR2 SASEGT. The CDR3 contains 15 residues. CDR3: CASSSWGQRNYGYTF. CDR3 coding DNA: TGTGCCAGCAGTTCTTGGGGACAAAGGAACTATGGCTACACCTTC.

The chain uses TRBV19 and TRBJ2-2, with 12 bases matching TRBD2. The V gene's germline CDR1 is LNHDA and CDR2 SQIVND (reference sequence). This CDR3 has 17 amino acids. The V segment lost 6 bases and the J segment 0 bases; nucleotides outside the gene matches: 5. The CDR3 nucleotides are TGTGCCAGTAGACTTACTAGCGGGAGGCCGAACACCGGGGAGCTGTTTTTT. Translation gives CASRLTSGRPNTGELFF.

This clone has a single count. The chain employs TRBV5-6 and TRBJ1-3; D not certain. This CDR3 comprises 15 residues. Trimming left V 4 bases short and J 0 bases short, with 11 bases between. Germline values: CDR1 SGHDT, CDR2 YYEEEE. DNA of the CDR3: TGTGCCAGCAGCCTTCGGGGAGGCTCTGGAAACACCATATATTTT. Encoded protein: CASSLRGGSGNTIYF.

Turning to this clone: Distinct nucleotide sequences in the sample also encode this CDR3. The genes are TRBV18 and TRBJ2-3; no firm D call. V was clipped by 0 bases and J by 0 bases, with 1 base between them. From germline, CDR1 is KGHSH and CDR2 LQKENI. The CDR3 is made up of 13 amino acids. For the CDR3, the DNA is TGTGCCAGCTCACCACCGAGCACAGATACGCAGTATTTT. This encodes CASSPPSTDTQYF.

The rearrangement links TRBV11-2 to TRBJ2-1; D uncertain. Trimming stripped 2 bases from V and 9 bases from J, with 8 bases between. The germline gives CDR1 SGHAT, CDR2 FQNNGV. This CDR3 has 12 amino acids. The CDR3 loop is CASSLWQPEQFF. The CDR3 nucleotides are TGTGCCAGCAGCTTATGGCAGCCTGAGCAGTTCTTC.

The chain carries TRBV7-9 and TRBJ2-1; D is unclear. V lost 0 bases to trimming and J lost 9 bases, with 3 bases between them. The CDR3 contains 11 residues. Germline assignment: CDR1 SEHNR and CDR2 FQNEAQ (reference sequence). The CDR3 DNA reads as TGTGCCAGCAGCTTAGCCGGTGAGCAGTTCTTC. Residues: CASSLAGEQFF.

The chain joins TRBV5-1 to TRBJ2-5; 8 bases match TRBD1. The CDR3 is 14 residues long. CDR1 is SGHRS and CDR2 is YFSETQ in the germline V gene. The V and J ends lost 4 bases and 5 bases, in that order; junction bases with no gene match: 7. CDR3 sequence reads: CASSVGTGGETQYF. The CDR3 region has the DNA TGCGCCAGCAGCGTCGGGACAGGTGGGGAGACCCAGTACTTC.

The chain employs TRBV11-3 and TRBJ2-7; 9 bases are a match to TRBD1. CDR1 and CDR2 from the germline V gene are SGHNT and YENEEA. V lost 5 bases to trimming and J lost 7 bases; unmatched junction nucleotides: 3. The CDR3 has 12 amino acids. CDR3 in amino acids: CASSRTGEEQYF. The CDR3 DNA is TGTGCCAGCAGCCGGACAGGGGAGGAGCAGTACTTC.

The J gene is TRBJ2-7, the V gene TRBV5-1; no firm D call. V was trimmed by 3 bases and J by 5 bases, leaving 9 bases between them. The CDR3 sequence is 12 residues long. Germline values: CDR1 SGHRS, CDR2 YFSETQ. CDR3 in amino acids: CASSSGGDEQYF. CDR3 in DNA: TGCGCCAGCAGCTCGGGTGGCGACGAGCAGTACTTC.

CDR3 residues: CASSSRDGELFF. The CDR3 DNA is TGTGCCAGCAGCTCTAGGGACGGGGAGCTGTTTTTT. The genes are TRBV11-3 and TRBJ2-2; no clear D gene. The V end lost 4 bases, the J end lost 7 bases, and 7 bases lay between the germline ends. The CDR3 is 12 residues long. The germline CDR1 and CDR2 sequences are SGHNT and YENEEA.

The CDR3 sequence is CASSPRAGLNTEAFF. CDR3 bases: TGTGCCAGCAGCCCAAGGGCAGGGCTAAACACTGAAGCTTTCTTT. The V and J genes are TRBV7-2 and TRBJ1-1; the D gene is possibly TRBD1 (5 bases). The CDR3 length is 15 residues. The germline CDR1 and CDR2 sequences are SGHTA and FQGNSA. V dropped 5 bases and J dropped 2 bases, with 15 bases sitting between them. Based on the CDR3 plus reference TRBV7-2 and TRBJ1-1, the full variable domain is GAGVSQSPSNKVTEKGKDVELRCDPISGHTALYWYRQSLGQGLEFLIYFQGNSAPDKSGLPSDRFSAERTGGSVSTLTIQRTQQEDSAVYLCASSPRAGLNTEAFFGQGTRLTVV.